This is a list of T cell receptor beta chains from one sample in a study of blood T cells in healthy people across ages. TCRdb independently ran MiXCR on the 5' RACE reads; one entry per CDR3 protein. The sample contains 1 million or so distinct CDR3 sequences, 20% to 25% of which appear only once. These records were also assigned to another study, of T cells of mothers and their children.

Sequenced: blood. The receptors come from a girl aged 2-15 years in good health. Each CDR3 is given with its conserved first and last residue. Each record gives: clone size, V gene, J gene, D gene, CDR3 protein, CDR3 DNA. The D gene is left open where the match is weak. Clone sizes are given selectively: once, few, many, or a class where the clone is expanded.

>-|TRBV5-5|TRBJ1-5|TRBD1
CASSLEGGQYNQPQHF
TGTGCCAGCAGCTTGGAGGGGGGACAGTACAATCAGCCCCAGCATTTT
>-|TRBV6-1|TRBJ2-7|-
CASSPSLASKDEQYF
TGTGCCAGCAGTCCCTCGCTAGCATCCAAGGACGAGCAGTACTTC
>few|TRBV6-5|TRBJ1-1|TRBD1
CACSHDLDRATEAFF
TGTGCCTGCAGCCACGACCTTGACAGGGCTACTGAAGCTTTCTTT
>-|TRBV12-3/TRBV12-4|TRBJ2-5|TRBD1
CASSFYDRAGETQYF
TGTGCCAGCAGTTTTTACGACAGGGCGGGAGAGACCCAGTACTTC
>few|TRBV20-1|TRBJ2-7|TRBD2
CSAQKAGAPYEQYF
TGCAGTGCCCAAAAAGCGGGAGCCCCCTACGAGCAGTACTTC
>few|TRBV5-6|TRBJ1-2|-
CASSGGQRTNGYTF
TGTGCCAGCAGCGGCGGACAGAGAACTAATGGCTACACCTTC
>-|TRBV20-1|TRBJ2-7|TRBD1
CSAAPAAPAEQGEREQYF
TGCAGTGCCGCCCCTGCGGCCCCCGCGGAACAGGGGGAACGCGAGCAGTACTTC
>few|TRBV28|TRBJ2-7|-
CASSDYREIHEQYF
TGTGCCAGCAGTGACTACCGGGAAATCCACGAGCAGTACTTC
>-|TRBV29-1|TRBJ2-7|-
CSVGPRANEQYF
TGCAGTGTGGGTCCTCGGGCCAACGAGCAGTACTTC
>-|TRBV4-1|TRBJ1-2|-
CASSQAGDDGYTF
TGCGCCAGCAGCCAAGCTGGGGATGATGGCTACACCTTC
>-|TRBV7-2|TRBJ2-1|-
CASSADTRQKRVEQFF
TGTGCCAGCAGCGCCGACACTCGTCAAAAGAGGGTTGAGCAGTTCTTC
>few|TRBV10-3|TRBJ1-3|-
CAISDEGFSGNTIYF
TGTGCCATCAGTGACGAGGGTTTCTCTGGAAACACCATATATTTT
>few|TRBV11-2|TRBJ2-3|-
CASSTQSDTQYF
TGTGCCAGCAGCACCCAGTCGGATACGCAGTATTTT
>many|TRBV4-3|TRBJ2-3|-
CASSQDLGQGTDTQYF
TGCGCCAGCAGCCAAGATCTAGGTCAGGGGACAGATACGCAGTATTTT
>-|TRBV6-6|TRBJ2-7|-
CASTIGPHSEQYF
TGTGCCAGCACCATAGGTCCCCACTCCGAGCAGTACTTC
>-|TRBV20-1|TRBJ2-5|TRBD2
CSAFKAGGGETQYF
TGCAGTGCTTTTAAAGCGGGAGGAGGCGAGACCCAGTACTTC
>-|TRBV5-1|TRBJ2-3|-
CASSFLARPVDTQYF
TGCGCCAGCAGCTTTTTAGCTCGTCCGGTAGATACGCAGTATTTT
>-|TRBV7-3|TRBJ2-5|-
CASSLNQVRGGGETQYF
TGTGCCAGCAGCTTAAATCAGGTGAGGGGGGGCGGGGAGACCCAGTACTTC
>few|TRBV3-1|TRBJ2-5|-
CASSPRTVPAQYF
TGTGCCAGCAGCCCACGGACAGTCCCAGCCCAGTACTTC
>many|TRBV12-5|TRBJ2-1|-
CASGLGTPPGNEQFF
TGTGCTAGTGGTTTGGGGACTCCCCCAGGCAATGAGCAGTTCTTC
>-|TRBV20-1|TRBJ2-3|-
CSARLLDTQYF
TGCAGTGCTCGACTTCTAGATACGCAGTATTTT
>many|TRBV6-2/TRBV6-3|TRBJ2-1|TRBD1
CASSATGDQVNEQFF
TGTGCCAGCAGCGCGACAGGGGACCAAGTCAATGAGCAGTTCTTC
>-|TRBV5-1|TRBJ2-7|TRBD2
CASSLARTSGRKNEQYF
TGCGCCAGCAGCTTGGCAAGGACTAGCGGGAGGAAAAACGAGCAGTACTTC
>-|TRBV28|TRBJ2-7|TRBD2
CASTAGTYEQYF
TGTGCCAGCACAGCGGGAACATACGAGCAGTACTTC
>few|TRBV20-1|TRBJ2-7|TRBD1
CSARDLQGATYEQYF
TGCAGTGCTAGAGATTTACAGGGGGCAACCTACGAGCAGTACTTC
>few|TRBV20-1|TRBJ1-3|-
CSAKSGTVSGNTIYF
TGCAGTGCTAAAAGCGGGACGGTCTCTGGAAACACCATATATTTT
>-|TRBV11-2|TRBJ2-5|-
CASSWAPSAETQYF
TGTGCCAGCAGCTGGGCCCCATCGGCAGAGACCCAGTACTTC
>few|TRBV5-6|TRBJ2-1|TRBD2
CASSLAGGGTNEQFF
TGTGCCAGCAGCTTGGCCGGGGGGGGGACTAATGAGCAGTTCTTC
>-|TRBV28|TRBJ2-7|-
CASNPHEGAGYEQYF
TGTGCCAGCAACCCCCATGAGGGAGCAGGCTACGAGCAGTACTTC
>-|TRBV29-1|TRBJ2-1|-
CSVVLTSSSYNEQFF
TGCAGCGTTGTCCTCACATCTAGCTCCTACAATGAGCAGTTCTTC
>-|TRBV4-3|TRBJ2-5|-
CASSQEKSGETQYF
TGCGCCAGCAGCCAAGAGAAGAGTGGAGAGACCCAGTACTTC
>-|TRBV9|TRBJ1-1|TRBD1
CASSDRDSHNTEAFF
TGTGCCAGCAGCGACAGGGACAGCCACAACACTGAAGCTTTCTTT
>-|TRBV6-2/TRBV6-3|TRBJ2-7|-
CASRIEYEQYF
TGTGCCAGCAGGATAGAGTACGAGCAGTACTTC
>-|TRBV28|TRBJ1-3|-
CASSPPQGSGNTIYF
TGTGCCAGCAGTCCTCCCCAGGGATCTGGAAACACCATATATTTT
>many|TRBV7-6|TRBJ2-5|-
CASSVTRGETQYF
TGTGCCAGCAGCGTCACTAGGGGAGAGACCCAGTACTTC
>-|TRBV20-1|TRBJ2-5|TRBD2
CSAGRLAGEETQYF
TGCAGTGCTGGAAGACTAGCGGGGGAAGAGACCCAGTACTTC
>few|TRBV6-6|TRBJ2-3|-
CASSLDPLTQYF
TGTGCCAGCAGCCTCGACCCACTGACGCAGTATTTT
>-|TRBV18|TRBJ2-2|-
CASSPNIRDTDTGELFF
TGTGCCAGCTCCCCAAACATACGGGACACAGACACCGGGGAGCTGTTTTTT
>few|TRBV28|TRBJ2-6|-
CASSFLQGSSGANVLTF
TGTGCCAGCAGTTTCTTACAGGGTTCATCTGGGGCCAACGTCCTGACTTTC
>-|TRBV10-3|TRBJ2-1|TRBD2
CAISESKFRLAGGSSYNEQFF
TGTGCCATCAGTGAGTCAAAATTCAGACTAGCGGGAGGGAGCTCCTACAATGAGCAGTTCTTC
>few|TRBV27|TRBJ2-1|TRBD2
CASSLSYGTSGNYNEQFF
TGTGCTAGCAGTTTATCGTATGGGACTAGCGGCAACTACAATGAGCAGTTCTTC
>few|TRBV3-1|TRBJ1-5|-
CASSQVPGGPYSNQPQHF
TGTGCCAGCAGCCAAGTTCCGGGGGGCCCTTATAGCAATCAGCCCCAGCATTTT
>many|TRBV7-8|TRBJ1-1|-
CASSLEGSEAFF
TGTGCCAGCAGCTTAGAAGGGTCTGAAGCTTTCTTT
>-|TRBV7-9|TRBJ2-3|-
CASSGTQQVTDTQYF
TGTGCCAGCAGCGGCACGCAACAGGTCACAGATACGCAGTATTTT
>-|TRBV7-2|TRBJ2-1|TRBD2
CASSLQGGDNEQFF
TGTGCCAGCAGCTTACAGGGAGGGGACAATGAGCAGTTCTTC
>-|TRBV18|TRBJ2-5|-
CASSPAVSGSTQYF
TGTGCCAGCTCACCCGCAGTCTCCGGGTCGACCCAGTACTTC
>few|TRBV7-2|TRBJ2-3|TRBD2
CASSLGLRNTDTQYF
TGTGCCAGCAGCTTGGGACTAAGAAACACAGATACGCAGTATTTT
>few|TRBV12-3/TRBV12-4|TRBJ1-2|TRBD1
CASRDPGTGIFYGYTF
TGTGCCAGCAGAGACCCCGGGACAGGGATATTCTATGGCTACACCTTC
>-|TRBV5-6|TRBJ2-2|TRBD1
CASSDGTATGELFF
TGTGCCAGCAGCGACGGGACAGCGACCGGGGAGCTGTTTTTT
>few|TRBV6-1|TRBJ2-3|TRBD2
CASTGRVSGGAGDTQYF
TGTGCCAGCACAGGGAGGGTTAGCGGGGGGGCTGGAGATACGCAGTATTTT
>few|TRBV20-1|TRBJ2-1|-
CSVFNRMGRQFF
TGCAGTGTATTTAACCGAATGGGAAGGCAGTTCTTC
>few|TRBV28|TRBJ2-4|-
CASSPSGEAKNIQYF
TGTGCCAGCAGTCCCAGTGGGGAAGCCAAAAACATTCAGTACTTC
>-|TRBV7-9|TRBJ1-1|-
CASSFGVFVEAFF
TGTGCCAGCAGCTTCGGGGTGTTCGTTGAAGCTTTCTTT
>-|TRBV28|TRBJ1-1|-
CASNPPGTLDQNTEAFF
TGTGCCAGCAATCCTCCCGGGACACTAGATCAGAACACTGAAGCTTTCTTT